A selection of T cell receptor beta chains follows, all from one sample in a study. Each CDR3 protein is one row after TCRdb ran MiXCR on the RT-PCR reads. The repertoire has fewer than 800,000 distinct CDR3 sequences, 14% of them found once; the top ten carry roughly 3.9%. The sequenced sample consisted of memory CD4+ T cells from blood. All receptors come from a female donor in good health, serving as a healthy control. Each CDR3 is given with its conserved first and last residue. The D gene is left open where the match is weak. The size entry is marked missing in some rows and otherwise reads once, few, many or a size class.

clone_size	v_call	d_call	j_call	cdr3_length	cdr3_nt	cdr3_aa
NA	TRBV27	NA	TRBJ2-3	14	TGTGCCAGCAGTGTCAGGGGGGGATCAGATACGCAGTATTTT	CASSVRGGSDTQYF
few	TRBV27	NA	TRBJ2-2	14	TGTGCCAGCAGTGCCGCCGGATCCACCGGGGAGCTGTTTTTT	CASSAAGSTGELFF
many	TRBV4-1	TRBD1	TRBJ1-1	15	TGCGCCAGCAGCCAAAAAGACAGGGTCAACACTGAAGCTTTCTTT	CASSQKDRVNTEAFF
NA	TRBV7-2	NA	TRBJ1-4	14	TGTGCCAGCAGCTTTAGTGAGGGCAGGGAAAAACTGTTTTTT	CASSFSEGREKLFF
few	TRBV20-1	NA	TRBJ2-2	14	TGCAGTGCTAGAGGACACCCGAACACCGGGGAGCTGTTTTTT	CSARGHPNTGELFF
many	TRBV24-1	TRBD1	TRBJ2-2	17	TGTGCCACCCCCCGGACAGGGGGCATCCCGAACACCGGGGAGCTGTTTTTT	CATPRTGGIPNTGELFF
few	TRBV9	NA	TRBJ2-7	14	TGTGCCAGCGCTAAAGGACCTCAAGCCTACGAGCAGTACTTC	CASAKGPQAYEQYF
NA	TRBV20-1	TRBD1	TRBJ1-2	15	TGCAGTGCTAGAATTCAGGGGGCCCCCGGATATGGCTACACCTTC	CSARIQGAPGYGYTF
once	TRBV6-2/TRBV6-3	NA	TRBJ2-7	15	TGTGCCAGCACCTATGGACATTCTACCAGTTACGAGCAGTACTTC	CASTYGHSTSYEQYF
NA	TRBV3-1	NA	TRBJ2-6	16	TGTGCCAGCAGCCAAGAACTGGTCTCTGGGGCCAACGTCCTGACTTTC	CASSQELVSGANVLTF
NA	TRBV9	TRBD1	TRBJ1-6	15	TGTGCCAGCAGCCCAAGGACAGGGTCGGATTCACCCCTCCACTTT	CASSPRTGSDSPLHF
few	TRBV6-4	NA	TRBJ1-5	12	TGTGCCAGCAGTGCTCACGTTCAGCCCCAGCATTTT	CASSAHVQPQHF
few	TRBV6-2/TRBV6-3	TRBD1	TRBJ1-4	13	TGTGCCAGCAACCGGGACAGCGCGGGCAAACTGTTTTTT	CASNRDSAGKLFF
NA	TRBV6-1	NA	TRBJ2-7	14	TGTGCCAGCAGTGGACCTTGGACAGCCTACGAGCAGTACTTC	CASSGPWTAYEQYF
NA	TRBV28	TRBD2	TRBJ2-7	15	TGTGCCAGCAGAAGGGCCGGGACTAGCCCCTACGAGCAGTACTTC	CASRRAGTSPYEQYF
few	TRBV12-3/TRBV12-4	TRBD1	TRBJ1-6	15	TGTGCCAGCAAGGGACAGGGGGCGAATAATTCACCCCTCCACTTT	CASKGQGANNSPLHF
many	TRBV29-1	NA	TRBJ2-2	16	TGCAGCGTTATTCCCCGGACCGGGGCCGGTCCCGGGGAGCTGTTTTTT	CSVIPRTGAGPGELFF
NA	TRBV5-4	TRBD1	TRBJ1-2	15	TGTGCCAGCAGCCCTGACAGGGGAAGTATGCGGGGCTACACCTTC	CASSPDRGSMRGYTF
few	TRBV12-3/TRBV12-4	TRBD1	TRBJ1-1	15	TGTGCCAGCAGTTGGGACAGGGGACGGGACACTGAAGCTTTCTTT	CASSWDRGRDTEAFF
many	TRBV12-3/TRBV12-4	NA	TRBJ1-1	12	TGTGCCAGCAGACAGGGGAACACTGAAGCTTTCTTT	CASRQGNTEAFF
NA	TRBV7-8	NA	TRBJ1-1	9	TGTGCCAGCAGTGCCGGGGCTGCTTTT	CASSAGAAF
NA	TRBV11-2	NA	TRBJ2-1	17	TGTGCCAGCAGCTTAGCTTATGGCAGGAGCTCCTACAATGAGCAGTTCTTC	CASSLAYGRSSYNEQFF
few	TRBV12-1	NA	TRBJ2-2	14	TGTGCCAGCAGCTTTCGACAGCATGCCGGGGAGCTGTTTTTT	CASSFRQHAGELFF
NA	TRBV5-6	NA	TRBJ1-1	15	TGTGCCAGCAGCTTTTACCGGACCCTAAACACTGAAGCTCTCTTT	CASSFYRTLNTEALF
NA	TRBV20-1	TRBD2	TRBJ2-5	15	TGCAGTGCTAGCCTATCCAGCGGGAACCAAGAGACCCAGTACTTC	CSASLSSGNQETQYF
NA	TRBV7-3	TRBD1	TRBJ2-7	14	TGTGCCAGCAGCCCCCAGACAGGGCTTGGCGAGCAGTACTTC	CASSPQTGLGEQYF
NA	TRBV7-2	NA	TRBJ2-2	17	TGTGCCAGCAGCTTTTCCTCGACCCCTCCGACAGGCGGGGAGCTGTTTTTT	CASSFSSTPPTGGELFF
few	TRBV10-2	NA	TRBJ1-5	13	TGCGCCAGCAGTGAGATGGGGGATCAGCCCCAGCATTTT	CASSEMGDQPQHF
many	TRBV5-1	NA	TRBJ1-5	15	TGCGCCAGCAGCCGAGGGGAAAATAGCAATCAGCCCCAGCATTTT	CASSRGENSNQPQHF
many	TRBV7-9	NA	TRBJ2-7	13	TGTGCCAGCAGCAGAGGGGAATCCCACGAGCAGTACTTC	CASSRGESHEQYF
few	TRBV24-1	NA	TRBJ2-7	13	TGTGCCACCAGTGATTTGGAGCTGGGGCGGCAGTACTTC	CATSDLELGRQYF
few	TRBV5-1	NA	TRBJ1-5	15	TGCGCCAGCAGGCCCGGGGCCGTATCGAATCAGCCCCAGCATTTT	CASRPGAVSNQPQHF
many	TRBV18	NA	TRBJ2-7	14	TGTGCCAGCAGCCCCACCGGAACTTCCTACGAGCAGTACTTC	CASSPTGTSYEQYF
many	TRBV10-3	TRBD1	TRBJ2-1	15	TGTGCCATCAGTCGACAGGGGGCTTCCTACAATGAGCAGTTCTTC	CAISRQGASYNEQFF
NA	TRBV20-1	NA	TRBJ1-5	14	TGCAGTGCTAGACTGAGAGGGGACAATCAGCCCCAGCATTTT	CSARLRGDNQPQHF
many	TRBV7-9	TRBD2	TRBJ2-1	15	TGTGCCAGCAGTCCGGGGGGGAGCTCCTACAATGAGCAGTTCTTC	CASSPGGSSYNEQFF
many	TRBV5-1	TRBD1	TRBJ1-4	15	TGCGCCAGCAGCCCACAGACAGGGGGAGGCGAAAAACTGTTTTTT	CASSPQTGGGEKLFF
many	TRBV5-6	NA	TRBJ2-3	12	TGTGCCAGCAGCTTAGGCGGCAATACGCAGTATTTT	CASSLGGNTQYF
many	TRBV7-2	NA	TRBJ2-3	14	TGTGCCAGCAGCTTCGACGCCGGTCCAGATACGCAGTATTTT	CASSFDAGPDTQYF
NA	TRBV12-3/TRBV12-4	TRBD2	TRBJ2-1	12	TGTGCCAGCAGTTTCCCCGGGACTAGCGGCGTCTTC	CASSFPGTSGVF
NA	TRBV6-6	NA	TRBJ1-3	15	TGTGCCAGCAGTCAGACAGGCGCCTCTGGAAACACCATATATTTT	CASSQTGASGNTIYF